These 30 T cell receptor beta chains originate from one sample sequenced in a study of cytomegalovirus exposure and HLA in healthy donors. The PCR was carried out with 60 Vbeta primers and 13 Jbeta primers. Clones were sequenced by immunoSEQ multiplex PCR, and TCRdb holds only the in-frame ones, with some missing. The repertoire consists of about 120,000 clones, with 81% occurring once and the leading ten covering 2% to 2.5%. The sequenced sample consisted of PBMCs. The receptors originated from a woman aged 40-49 years in good health and CMV-seronegative.

The V and J genes are TRBV4-1 and TRBJ2-3; perhaps TRBD2 as D (6 bases). The CDR3 loop spans 18 amino acids. Trimming pared 0 bases from V and 0 bases from J, leaving 16 bases between. Germline values: CDR1 MGHRA, CDR2 YSYEKL. The CDR3 region has the DNA TGCGCCAGCAGCCAAGAGCGAGACTATCGGGAGAGCACAGATACGCAGTATTTT. Protein sequence: CASSQERDYRESTDTQYF.

V and J are TRBV7-9 and TRBJ2-3, with D tentatively TRBD2 (6 bases). Germline CDR1 SEHNR, CDR2 FQNEAQ (reference sequence). V shed 5 bases and J shed 1 base, with 22 bases lying between them. The CDR3 consists of 18 residues. CDR3 sequence reads: CASSPQFVGGGGTDTQYF. The CDR3 DNA reads TGTGCCAGCAGCCCTCAGTTCGTGGGAGGAGGGGGCACAGATACGCAGTATTTT. Supplemented by reference TRBV7-9 and TRBJ2-3, the full variable domain reads DTGVSQNPRHKITKRGQNVTFRCDPISEHNRLYWYRQTLGQGPEFLTYFQNEAQLEKSRLLSDRFSAERPKGSFSTLEIQRTEQGDSAMYLCASSPQFVGGGGTDTQYFGPGTRLTVL.

The chain uses TRBV12-5 and TRBJ2-7; the match to TRBD2 covers 8 bases. After removal of 6 bases from V and 4 bases from J, the junction contained 11 bases not matched to a gene. CDR1 LGHNT and CDR2 FRNRAP come from the germline V gene. The CDR3 contains 15 residues. The CDR3 coding sequence is TGTGCTAGTGGGTCCACGGGACTAGGGACTTACGAGCAGTACTTC. Amino acid sequence: CASGSTGLGTYEQYF.

This clone appeared a few times. The rearrangement uses TRBV6-1 and TRBJ1-6; D unclear. The CDR3 is 15 residues long. Germline V gene data show CDR1 as MNHNS and CDR2 as SASEGT. Trimming pared 1 base from V and 0 bases from J, leaving 4 bases between. This chain's CDR3 is CASSEVSSYNSPLHF. In DNA, the CDR3 is TGTGCCAGCAGTGAAGTTAGCTCCTATAATTCACCCCTCCACTTT.

This clone was detected only a few times. The genes are TRBV10-1 and TRBJ2-7; TRBD1 aligns across 8 bases. Losses at the gene ends were 1 base for V and 0 bases for J; bases not matched to a gene: 2. Germline loops: CDR1 WNHNN, CDR2 SYGVQD (reference sequence). The CDR3 is made up of 15 amino acids. This chain's CDR3 is CASSEWTGRSYEQYF. The CDR3, as DNA: TGCGCCAGCAGTGAGTGGACAGGGCGCTCCTACGAGCAGTACTTC.

The J gene is TRBJ1-5, the V gene TRBV28; 10 bases map to TRBD1. Germline V gene sequence: CDR1 MDHEN, CDR2 SYDVKM. The junction had 8 bases not matched to a gene; V was cut back by 3 bases and J by 6 bases. The CDR3 is made up of 16 amino acids. CDR3 in amino acids: CASSLRQGALGQPQHF. The CDR3 region has the DNA TGTGCCAGCAGTTTGAGACAGGGGGCGCTAGGTCAGCCCCAGCATTTT. Based on the CDR3 plus reference TRBV28 and TRBJ1-5, the full variable domain is DVKVTQSSRYLVKRTGEKVFLECVQDMDHENMFWYRQDPGLGLRLIYFSYDVKMKEKGDIPEGYSVSREKKERFSLILESASTNQTSMYLCASSLRQGALGQPQHFGDGTRLSIL.

Written as DNA, the CDR3 is TGTGCCAGCAGTTTGTCGGGACAGGGTGCTAGGGTAGTCGGCTCTGGAAACACCATATATTTT. Protein sequence: CASSLSGQGARVVGSGNTIYF. This chain uses TRBV28 with TRBJ1-3; 9 bases are shared with TRBD1. This CDR3 contains 21 residues. Looked up from germline, CDR1 is MDHEN and CDR2 is SYDVKM. Germline trimming cut 3 bases from V and 0 bases from J; bases unmatched to any gene: 18.

This clone is medium-sized in the sample. The genes are TRBV19 and TRBJ1-1; no clear D. The V end lost 4 bases, the J end lost 11 bases, and 11 bases lay between the germline ends. Germline V gene data show CDR1 as LNHDA and CDR2 as SQIVND (reference sequence). This CDR3 spans 11 amino acids. This chain's CDR3 is CASSNARLAFF. CDR3 DNA sequence: TGTGCCAGTAGTAATGCTAGGTTGGCTTTCTTT.

V usage is TRBV5-1 and J usage is TRBJ2-7, with TRBD1 matching 7 bases. The CDR3 has 13 residues. V lost 3 bases and J lost 0; bases outside the gene matches: 0. The germline gives CDR1 SGHRS, CDR2 YFSETQ. The CDR3 sequence: CASSSGGSYEQYF. In DNA, the CDR3 is TGCGCCAGCAGCTCAGGGGGCTCCTACGAGCAGTACTTC.

The V gene is TRBV6-6, the J gene TRBJ1-1; TRBD1 matches at 7 bases. Germline V gene data show CDR1 as MNHNY and CDR2 as SVGAGI (reference sequence). The CDR3 runs 14 residues. V lost 6 bases and J lost 3; bases outside the gene matches: 7. In nucleotides, the CDR3 is TGTGCCAGCAGAGTAAGGGGGCCTGACACTGAAGCTTTCTTT. Its protein product is CASRVRGPDTEAFF.

The chain links TRBV7-9 to TRBJ1-2, with 7 bases that match TRBD1. V shed 3 bases, J shed 3 bases, and the junction held 4 bases outside the gene matches. This CDR3 has 14 residues. From germline, CDR1 is SEHNR and CDR2 FQNEAQ (reference sequence). CDR3 DNA sequence: TGTGCCAGCAGCTTCACAGGGGAGGACTATGGCTACACCTTC. It yields the protein CASSFTGEDYGYTF.

The chain is built from TRBV2 and TRBJ1-4; D unresolved. CDR1 and CDR2 from the germline V gene are SNHLY and FYNNEI. V was shortened by 2 bases and J by 1 base, with 14 bases between the two germline ends. The CDR3 extends over 17 amino acids. The CDR3 coding sequence is TGTGCCAGCAGTGAATGGGGAGAACTAGTAACTAATGAAAAACTGTTTTTT. This codes for CASSEWGELVTNEKLFF.

The chain links TRBV5-4 to TRBJ2-1; 9 nucleotides match TRBD1. Trimming removed 2 bases from V and 4 bases from J; junction bases left unmatched: 1. Germline V gene lookup returns CDR1 SGHNT and CDR2 YYREEE (reference sequence). CDR3 size: 14 residues. This CDR3 is CASSLQGAYNEQFF. The CDR3 DNA is TGTGCCAGCAGCTTACAGGGGGCGTACAATGAGCAGTTCTTC. Full variable domain (missing parts from reference TRBV5-4 and TRBJ2-1): ETGVTQSPTHLIKTRGQQVTLRCSSQSGHNTVSWYQQALGQGPQFIFQYYREEENGRGNFPPRFSGLQFPNYSSELNVNALELDDSALYLCASSLQGAYNEQFFGPGTRLTVL.

This clone was detected only a few times. This sequence joins TRBV7-9 and TRBJ2-1, with D perhaps matching TRBD2 (5 bases). Germline V lookup: CDR1 SEHNR, CDR2 FQNEAQ (reference sequence). The CDR3 is 14 residues long. Trimming shortened V by 5 bases and J by 2 bases, and 10 bases separated the two germline ends. The CDR3 coding sequence is TGTGCCAGCAGCCCCCACGGGGCCTACAATGAGCAGTTCTTC. As protein: CASSPHGAYNEQFF.

V is TRBV27 and J is TRBJ2-5; the D is unclear. The DNA end is more similar to TRBJ2-7, so the J call may be wrong. Germline V gene lookup returns CDR1 MNHEY and CDR2 SMNVEV (reference sequence). The CDR3 consists of 14 residues. In nucleotides, the CDR3 is TGTGCCAGCAGTTTAGGCCAGGATTCCTACGAGCAGTACTTC. Encoded protein: CASSLGQDSYEQYF.

This clone has more than one count but fewer than ten. The chain joins TRBV6-1 to TRBJ1-1; no firm D call. Germline V lookup: CDR1 MNHNS, CDR2 SASEGT. The CDR3 is 13 amino acids. The V gene lost 2 bases and the J gene lost 5 bases, with 9 bases spanning the gap. This chain's CDR3 is CASSESGETEAFF. The CDR3 DNA reads as TGTGCCAGCAGTGAATCCGGGGAAACTGAAGCTTTCTTT.

This chain uses TRBV30 with TRBJ2-4, with 7 bases aligning to TRBD2. Losses at the gene ends were 5 bases for V and 5 bases for J; bases not matched to a gene: 9. The CDR3 contains 14 residues. CDR1 is GTSNPN, CDR2 SVGIG, per germline (reference sequence). The DNA of the CDR3 is TGTGCCTGGGGGGGGGAGCTGCTAGAAAACATTCAGTACTTC. Protein sequence: CAWGGELLENIQYF.

Only one count was recorded for this clone. The gene calls are TRBV5-4 and TRBJ2-3, with D perhaps TRBD1 (6 bases). Trimming pared 7 bases from V and 0 bases from J, leaving 15 bases between. Germline values: CDR1 SGHNT, CDR2 YYREEE (reference sequence). The CDR3 spans 15 residues. CDR3 region: CASGPPDRSTDTQYF. The CDR3 bases are TGTGCCAGCGGCCCCCCGGACAGAAGCACAGATACGCAGTATTTT.

The chain couples TRBV5-6 to TRBJ2-7; D remains unclear. CDR3 length: 15 residues. V was pared by 2 bases and J by 7 bases, with 19 bases between. Germline lookup yields CDR1 SGHDT and CDR2 YYEEEE. CDR3 region: CASSFAAMWFGEQYF. CDR3 nucleotides: TGTGCCAGCAGCTTCGCAGCGATGTGGTTTGGGGAGCAGTACTTC. The full variable domain, with the rest looked up from reference TRBV5-6 and TRBJ2-7, is DAGVTQSPTHLIKTRGQQVTLRCSPKSGHDTVSWYQQALGQGPQFIFQYYEEEERQRGNFPDRFSGHQFPNYSSELNVNALLLGDSALYLCASSFAAMWFGEQYFGPGTRLTVT.

The chain uses TRBV7-9 and TRBJ2-7; TRBD2 agrees at 10 bases. Germline loops: CDR1 SEHNR, CDR2 FQNEAQ (reference sequence). This CDR3 contains 15 residues. J lost 6 bases, V lost 6 bases, and 11 bases had no gene match. CDR3 residues: CASSFLAGVIGEQYF. Here the CDR3 DNA reads TGTGCCAGCAGTTTCCTAGCGGGAGTAATCGGCGAGCAGTACTTC.

The genes are TRBV9 and TRBJ2-5, with 10 bases identical to TRBD2. Germline CDR1 SGDLS, CDR2 YYNGEE. The CDR3 has 16 residues. Trimming removed 3 bases from V and 11 bases from J; junction bases left unmatched: 16. CDR3 in DNA: TGTGCCAGCAGCGGCACTAGCGGGAAGCTAGGATCGGAGCAGTACTTC. Its translation is CASSGTSGKLGSEQYF.

Of note for this clone: Sequence at one end of the junction differs from germline and may be a read error. The genes are TRBV7-9 and TRBJ1-2, with D perhaps matching TRBD1 (6 bases). The CDR3 consists of 14 residues. Germline-derived CDR1 and CDR2 are SEHNR and FQNEAQ (reference sequence). CDR3 in DNA: TGTTCCAGCAGCCCCATGCGGGGGCCCCATGGCTACACCTTC. This codes for CSSSPMRGPHGYTF.

This clone was found a few times. This chain uses TRBV9 with TRBJ2-2, with 10 nucleotides matching TRBD2. The CDR3 sequence is 19 residues long. Germline V lookup: CDR1 SGDLS, CDR2 YYNGEE. V lost 0 bases and J lost 0; bases outside the gene matches: 8. CDR3 nucleotides: TGTGCCAGCAGCGTAGGGTTACTAGCGGGATTCGCGAACACCGGGGAGCTGTTTTTT. Translating gives CASSVGLLAGFANTGELFF.

In this sample, this clone turned up a few times. This chain uses TRBV10-1 with TRBJ2-2; D unclear. Germline CDR1 WNHNN, CDR2 SYGVQD (reference sequence). Trimming removed 0 bases at V and 4 bases at J, with 6 bases between. This CDR3 contains 14 residues. The CDR3 spells CASSESPSTGELFF. The CDR3 DNA sequence: TGCGCCAGCAGTGAGTCTCCCAGCACCGGGGAGCTGTTTTTT.

The chain uses TRBV18 and TRBJ1-1; D is possibly TRBD1 (6 bases). Germline V lookup: CDR1 KGHSH, CDR2 LQKENI. V lost 4 bases, J lost 1 base, and 13 bases lay in between. This CDR3 spans 15 amino acids. CDR3 sequence (DNA): TGTGCCAGCTCACTTCAGGGAGGGGGGAACACTGAAGCTTTCTTT. It translates to CASSLQGGGNTEAFF.

The J gene is TRBJ2-3, the V gene TRBV6-5, with 11 bases that match TRBD2. V shed 6 bases and J 5 bases; nucleotides not matched to a gene: 7. The CDR3 sequence is 15 residues long. Germline V gene data show CDR1 as MNHEY and CDR2 as SVGAGI. CDR3 in DNA: TGTGCCAGCAGCCGGGGACTAGCGGTGAAAGATACGCAGTATTTT. Its protein is CASSRGLAVKDTQYF.

The V gene is TRBV11-2, the J gene TRBJ2-1, with 7 nucleotides matching TRBD2. The CDR3 has 16 amino acids. CDR1 SGHAT and CDR2 FQNNGV come from the germline V gene. V shed 1 base, J shed 7 bases, and the junction held 10 bases outside the gene matches. DNA of the CDR3: TGTGCCAGCAGCTTAGTTCGGGGGGAGAAACGGAATGAGCAGTTCTTC. As protein: CASSLVRGEKRNEQFF.

The CDR3 DNA is TGTGCCAGCAGTTATCAGCCGGGTGTAACAGATACGCAGTATTTT. Its translation: CASSYQPGVTDTQYF. V and J are TRBV27 and TRBJ2-3, with D hard to call. The CDR3 length is 15 residues. Germline V lookup: CDR1 MNHEY, CDR2 SMNVEV (reference sequence). With 4 bases removed from V and 3 bases from J, the gap between germline ends came to 14 bases.

Only a few counts were recorded for this clone. This rearrangement joins TRBV28 to TRBJ2-5; D might be TRBD2 (6 bases). Germline values: CDR1 MDHEN, CDR2 SYDVKM. V dropped 4 bases and J dropped 2 bases, with 14 bases sitting between them. The CDR3 is made up of 15 amino acids. CDR3 coding DNA: TGTGCCAGCAGTTCTCTCCGGGGGTTTCAAGAGACCCAGTACTTC. It codes for CASSSLRGFQETQYF.

This clone was counted only a few times. V usage is TRBV6-5 and J usage is TRBJ2-2, with D uncertain. The germline V and J ends were trimmed by 10 bases and 1 base, with 13 bases remaining between them. Per germline, CDR1 MNHEY and CDR2 SVGAGI. This CDR3 is built from 14 residues. DNA for the CDR3: TGTGCCACTAGTAGTCTAGGGAACACCGGGGAGCTGTTTTTT. It yields the protein CATSSLGNTGELFF.